This T cell receptor beta chain appears in the sequencing data of a study of STAT5B mutations in CD4+ large granular lymphocyte leukemia. Clones were read by immunoSEQ multiplex PCR, and TCRdb kept only the in-frame ones, dropping some. The sample lists 30,000 to 40,000 clones, around 76% occurring once. This sequence was found in a human donor in good health. The sequenced sample was CD4+ T cells from blood buffy coats.

Here the CDR3 DNA reads TGTGCCAGCAGCCCGCGACAGGGGGAAATGGAGACCCAGTACTTC. Translation gives CASSPRQGEMETQYF. This sequence joins TRBV11-3 and TRBJ2-5, with 9 bases identical to TRBD1. Germline loops: CDR1 SGHNT, CDR2 YENEEA. This CDR3 region has 15 residues. V dropped 5 bases and J dropped 5; count of bases not matched to a gene: 9.